This TCR beta chain was retrieved from a study of shared clonotypes between healthy human individuals. V lost 6 bases and J lost 0, with 9 bases in between. CDR3 length equals 14 residues. CDR1 and CDR2 (germline): MDHEN, SYDVKM. The protocol was immunoSEQ multiplex PCR, while the TCRdb copy is restricted to in-frame clones and leaves out a portion. The data show approximately 1,000,000 clones, approximately 78% seen once. Regarding the study as a whole: Naive subsets generally exceeded memory subsets in estimated richness. Shared clonotypes across all four donors exceeded non-shared ones in generation probability. The represented genetic and exposure-history diversity was limited by the small number of donors.

As for this clone: Its antigen is unknown.

This receptor was obtained from a young man in good health. Some clones in this sample may be carry-over from other donors' samples. The material sequenced was memory CD4+ T cells from PBMCs. Specified subset: CD45RA-negative fraction. The chain couples TRBV28 to TRBJ1-5, with unresolved D. The CDR3 sequence: CASSRQYSNQPQHF. CDR3 DNA sequence: TGTGCCAGCAGCCGTCAGTATAGCAATCAGCCCCAGCATTTT. Complete variable domain (other parts from reference TRBV28 and TRBJ1-5): DVKVTQSSRYLVKRTGEKVFLECVQDMDHENMFWYRQDPGLGLRLIYFSYDVKMKEKGDIPEGYSVSREKKERFSLILESASTNQTSMYLCASSRQYSNQPQHFGDGTRLSIL.